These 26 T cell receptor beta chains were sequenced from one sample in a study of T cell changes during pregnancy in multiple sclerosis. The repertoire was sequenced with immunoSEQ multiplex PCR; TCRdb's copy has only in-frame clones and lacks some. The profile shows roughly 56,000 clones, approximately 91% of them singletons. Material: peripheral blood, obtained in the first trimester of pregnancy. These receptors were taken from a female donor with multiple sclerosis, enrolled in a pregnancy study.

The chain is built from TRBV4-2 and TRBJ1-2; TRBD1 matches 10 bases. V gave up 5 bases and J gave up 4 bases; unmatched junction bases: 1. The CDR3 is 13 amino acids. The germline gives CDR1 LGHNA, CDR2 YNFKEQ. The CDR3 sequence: CASSGQGVYGYTF. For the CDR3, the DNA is TGTGCCAGCAGCGGACAGGGGGTCTATGGCTACACCTTC.

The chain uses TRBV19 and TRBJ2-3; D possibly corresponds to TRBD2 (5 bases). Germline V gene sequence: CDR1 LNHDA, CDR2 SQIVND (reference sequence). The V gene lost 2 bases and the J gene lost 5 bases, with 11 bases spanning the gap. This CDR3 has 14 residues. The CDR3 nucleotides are TGTGCCAGTAGTATAAGGAGCCGGGGAGATACGCAGTATTTT. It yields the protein CASSIRSRGDTQYF.

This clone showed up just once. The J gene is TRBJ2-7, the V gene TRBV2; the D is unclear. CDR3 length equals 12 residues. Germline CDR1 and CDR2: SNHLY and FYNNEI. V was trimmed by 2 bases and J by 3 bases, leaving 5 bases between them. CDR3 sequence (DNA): TGTGCCAGCAGTGAATCAGGCTACGAGCAGTACTTC. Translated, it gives CASSESGYEQYF.

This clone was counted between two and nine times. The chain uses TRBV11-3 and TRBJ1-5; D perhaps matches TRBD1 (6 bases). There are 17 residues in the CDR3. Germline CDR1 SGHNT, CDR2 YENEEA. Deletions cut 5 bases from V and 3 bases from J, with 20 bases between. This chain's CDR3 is CASSTSKEYRDNQPQHF. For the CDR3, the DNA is TGTGCCAGCAGCACAAGCAAGGAATACAGGGACAATCAGCCCCAGCATTTT.

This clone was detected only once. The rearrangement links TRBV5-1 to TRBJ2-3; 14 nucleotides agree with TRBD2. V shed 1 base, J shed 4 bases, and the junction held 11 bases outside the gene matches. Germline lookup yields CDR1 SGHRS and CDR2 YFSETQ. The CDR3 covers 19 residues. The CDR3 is CASSLQMGTSGRGADTQYF. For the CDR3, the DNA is TGCGCCAGCAGCTTGCAAATGGGGACTAGCGGGAGAGGGGCAGATACGCAGTATTTT.

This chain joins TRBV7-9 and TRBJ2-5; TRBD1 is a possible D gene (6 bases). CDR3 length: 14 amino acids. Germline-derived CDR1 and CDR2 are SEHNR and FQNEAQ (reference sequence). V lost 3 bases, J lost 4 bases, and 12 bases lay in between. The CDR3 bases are TGTGCCAGCAGCTTCCAGGGGAGAGGAGAGACCCAGTACTTC. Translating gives CASSFQGRGETQYF. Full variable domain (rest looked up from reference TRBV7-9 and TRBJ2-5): DTGVSQNPRHKITKRGQNVTFRCDPISEHNRLYWYRQTLGQGPEFLTYFQNEAQLEKSRLLSDRFSAERPKGSFSTLEIQRTEQGDSAMYLCASSFQGRGETQYFGPGTRLLVL.

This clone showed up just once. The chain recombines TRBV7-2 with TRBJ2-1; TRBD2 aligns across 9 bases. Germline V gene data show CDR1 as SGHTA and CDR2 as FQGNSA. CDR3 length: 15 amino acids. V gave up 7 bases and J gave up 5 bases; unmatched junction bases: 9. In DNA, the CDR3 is TGTGCCAGCACCCAAGGGACTAGCCGACACAATGAGCAGTTCTTC. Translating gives CASTQGTSRHNEQFF.

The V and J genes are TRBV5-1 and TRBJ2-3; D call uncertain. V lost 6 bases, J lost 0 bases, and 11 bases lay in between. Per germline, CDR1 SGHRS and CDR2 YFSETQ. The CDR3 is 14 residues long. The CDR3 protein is CASTPLLSTDTQYF. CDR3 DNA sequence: TGCGCCAGCACCCCCCTCCTTAGCACAGATACGCAGTATTTT.

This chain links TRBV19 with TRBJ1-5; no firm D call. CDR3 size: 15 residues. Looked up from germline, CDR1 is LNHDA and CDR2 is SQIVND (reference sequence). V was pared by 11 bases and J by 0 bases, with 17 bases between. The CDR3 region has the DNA TGTGCCTCTCGAGAGGCAGTCAATAGCAATCAGCCCCAGCATTTT. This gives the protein CASREAVNSNQPQHF.

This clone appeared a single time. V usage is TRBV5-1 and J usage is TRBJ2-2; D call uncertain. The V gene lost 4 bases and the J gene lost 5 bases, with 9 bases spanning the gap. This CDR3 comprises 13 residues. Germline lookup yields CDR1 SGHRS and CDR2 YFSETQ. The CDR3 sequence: CASSPSVTGELFF. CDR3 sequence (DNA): TGCGCCAGCAGCCCCTCGGTGACCGGGGAGCTGTTTTTT.

Written as DNA, the CDR3 is TGTGCCAGCAGTGTCAGACAGGGAGATGGCTACACCTTC. This codes for CASSVRQGDGYTF. J is TRBJ1-2 and V is TRBV6-1; 7 bases match TRBD1. J was trimmed by 6 bases and V by 4 bases; bases with no gene match: 5. CDR3 length: 13 amino acids. The germline CDR1 and CDR2 sequences are MNHNS and SASEGT.

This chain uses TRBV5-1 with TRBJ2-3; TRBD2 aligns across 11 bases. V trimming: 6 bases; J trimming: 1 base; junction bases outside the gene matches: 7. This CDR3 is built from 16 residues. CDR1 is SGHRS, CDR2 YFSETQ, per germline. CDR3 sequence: CASTSGRTPRTDTQYF. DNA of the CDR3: TGCGCCAGCACTAGCGGGAGGACCCCCCGCACAGATACGCAGTATTTT.

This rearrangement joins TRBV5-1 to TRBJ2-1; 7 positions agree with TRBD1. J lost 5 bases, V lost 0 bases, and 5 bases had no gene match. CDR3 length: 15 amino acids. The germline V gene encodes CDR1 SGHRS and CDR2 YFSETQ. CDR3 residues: CASSLEGAGNNEQFF. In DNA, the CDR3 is TGCGCCAGCAGCTTGGAGGGGGCAGGAAACAATGAGCAGTTCTTC.

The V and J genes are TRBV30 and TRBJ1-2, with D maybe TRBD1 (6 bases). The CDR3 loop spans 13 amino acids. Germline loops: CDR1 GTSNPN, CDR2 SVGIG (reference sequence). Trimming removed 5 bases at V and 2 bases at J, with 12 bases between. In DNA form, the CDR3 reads TGTGCCTGGGGACAGCTTATGAACTATGGCTACACCTTC. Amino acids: CAWGQLMNYGYTF.

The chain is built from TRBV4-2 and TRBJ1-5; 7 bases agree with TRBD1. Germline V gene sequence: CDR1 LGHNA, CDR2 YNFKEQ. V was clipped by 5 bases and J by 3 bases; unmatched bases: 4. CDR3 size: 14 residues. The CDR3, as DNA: TGTGCCAGCAGCAGGGGACAGTCCAATCAGCCCCAGCATTTT. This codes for CASSRGQSNQPQHF.

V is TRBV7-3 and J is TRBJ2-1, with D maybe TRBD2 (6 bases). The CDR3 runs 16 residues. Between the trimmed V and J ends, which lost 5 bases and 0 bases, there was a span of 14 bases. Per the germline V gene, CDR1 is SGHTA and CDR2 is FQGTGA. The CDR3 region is CASSLWTTSSYNEQFF. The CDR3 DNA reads TGTGCCAGCAGCCTCTGGACTACGAGCTCCTACAATGAGCAGTTCTTC.

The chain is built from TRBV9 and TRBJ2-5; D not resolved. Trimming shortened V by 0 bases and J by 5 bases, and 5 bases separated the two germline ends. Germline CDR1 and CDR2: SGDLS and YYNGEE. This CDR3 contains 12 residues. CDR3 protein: CASSVDRETQYF. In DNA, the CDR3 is TGTGCCAGCAGCGTAGATCGGGAGACCCAGTACTTC.

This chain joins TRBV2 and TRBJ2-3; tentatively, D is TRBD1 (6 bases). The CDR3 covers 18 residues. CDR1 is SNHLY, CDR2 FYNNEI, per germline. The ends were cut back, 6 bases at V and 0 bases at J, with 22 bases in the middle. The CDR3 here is CASRAYDRIETSTDTQYF. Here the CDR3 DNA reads TGTGCCAGCAGAGCCTACGACAGGATAGAAACTAGCACAGATACGCAGTATTTT.

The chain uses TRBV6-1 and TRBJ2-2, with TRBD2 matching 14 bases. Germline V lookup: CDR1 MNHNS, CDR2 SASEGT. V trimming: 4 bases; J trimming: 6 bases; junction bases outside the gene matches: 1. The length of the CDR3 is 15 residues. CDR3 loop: CASSGLAGGPGELFF. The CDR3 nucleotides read TGTGCCAGCAGTGGACTAGCGGGAGGGCCCGGGGAGCTGTTTTTT.

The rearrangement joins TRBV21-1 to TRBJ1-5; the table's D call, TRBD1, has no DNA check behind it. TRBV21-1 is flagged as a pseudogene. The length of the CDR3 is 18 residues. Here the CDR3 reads CASRKGSTGTGDNQPQHF. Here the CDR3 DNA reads TGTGCCAGCAGGAAAGGATCCACCGGGACAGGGGACAATCAGCCCCAGCATTTT.

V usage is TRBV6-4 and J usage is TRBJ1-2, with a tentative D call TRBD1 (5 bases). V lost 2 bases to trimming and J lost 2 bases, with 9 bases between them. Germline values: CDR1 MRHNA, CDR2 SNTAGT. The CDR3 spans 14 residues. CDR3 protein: CASSDGQGNYGYTF. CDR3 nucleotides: TGTGCCAGCAGTGACGGGCAGGGAAACTATGGCTACACCTTC.

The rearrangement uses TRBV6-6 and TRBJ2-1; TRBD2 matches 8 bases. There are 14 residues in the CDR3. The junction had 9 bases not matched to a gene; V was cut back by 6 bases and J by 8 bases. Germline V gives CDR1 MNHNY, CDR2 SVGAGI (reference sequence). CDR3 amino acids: CASRSGTRGDEQFF. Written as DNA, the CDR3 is TGTGCCAGCAGATCCGGGACTAGGGGAGATGAGCAGTTCTTC.

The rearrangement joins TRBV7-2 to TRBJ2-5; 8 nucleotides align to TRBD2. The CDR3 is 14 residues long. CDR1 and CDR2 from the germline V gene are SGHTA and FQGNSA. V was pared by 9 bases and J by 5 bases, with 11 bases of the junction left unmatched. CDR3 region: CASWKSGSGETQYF. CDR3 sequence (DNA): TGTGCCAGTTGGAAGAGCGGGAGCGGGGAGACCCAGTACTTC.

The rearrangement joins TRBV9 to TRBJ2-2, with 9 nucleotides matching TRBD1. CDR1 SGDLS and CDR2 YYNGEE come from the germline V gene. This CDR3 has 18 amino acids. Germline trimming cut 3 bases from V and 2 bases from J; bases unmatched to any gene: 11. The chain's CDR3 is CASSGPRDRGGNTGELFF. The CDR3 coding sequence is TGTGCCAGCAGCGGACCCCGCGACAGGGGGGGAAACACCGGGGAGCTGTTTTTT.

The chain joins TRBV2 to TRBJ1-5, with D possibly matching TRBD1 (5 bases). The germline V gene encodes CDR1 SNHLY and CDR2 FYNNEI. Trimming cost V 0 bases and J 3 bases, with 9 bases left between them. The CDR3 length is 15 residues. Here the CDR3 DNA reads TGTGCCAGCAGTGAAGCGCGGGACCCCAATCAGCCCCAGCATTTT. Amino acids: CASSEARDPNQPQHF. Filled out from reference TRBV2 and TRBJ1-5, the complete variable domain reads EPEVTQTPSHQVTQMGQEVILRCVPISNHLYFYWYRQILGQKVEFLVSFYNNEISEKSEIFDDQFSVERPDGSNFTLKIRSTKLEDSAMYFCASSEARDPNQPQHFGDGTRLSIL.

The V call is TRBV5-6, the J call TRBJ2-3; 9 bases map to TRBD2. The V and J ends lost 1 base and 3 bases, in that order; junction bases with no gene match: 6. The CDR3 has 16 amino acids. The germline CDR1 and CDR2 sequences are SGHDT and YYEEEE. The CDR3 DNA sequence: TGTGCCAGCAGCTTGTACATAGCGGGAGCAACAGATACGCAGTATTTT. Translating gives CASSLYIAGATDTQYF.